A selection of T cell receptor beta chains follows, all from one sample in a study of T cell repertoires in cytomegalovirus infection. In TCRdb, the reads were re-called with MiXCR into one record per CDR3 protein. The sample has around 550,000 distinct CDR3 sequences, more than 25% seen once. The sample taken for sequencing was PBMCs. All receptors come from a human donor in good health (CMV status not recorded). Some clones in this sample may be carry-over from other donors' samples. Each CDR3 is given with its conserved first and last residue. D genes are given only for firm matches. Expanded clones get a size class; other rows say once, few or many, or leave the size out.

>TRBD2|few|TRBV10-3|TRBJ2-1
CASQIASGQGGDEQFF
TGTGCCTCCCAGATAGCTAGCGGGCAGGGCGGTGATGAGCAGTTCTTC
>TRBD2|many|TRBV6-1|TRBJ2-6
CASNHGGERGANVLTF
TGTGCCAGCAACCACGGGGGGGAGAGAGGGGCCAACGTCCTGACTTTC
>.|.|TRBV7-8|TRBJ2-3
CASSSNSPSTDTQYF
TGTGCCAGCAGTTCTAACAGTCCTAGCACAGATACGCAGTATTTT
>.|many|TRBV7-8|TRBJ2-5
CASSLESGLQETQYF
TGTGCCAGCAGCCTGGAGAGCGGGCTTCAAGAGACCCAGTACTTC
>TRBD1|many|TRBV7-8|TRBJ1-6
CASSLNGQGNSPLHF
TGTGCCAGCAGCTTAAATGGACAGGGGAATTCACCCCTCCACTTT
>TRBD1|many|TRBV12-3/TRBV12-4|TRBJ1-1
CASSPRQGNTEAFF
TGTGCCAGCAGCCCCCGACAGGGGAACACTGAAGCTTTCTTT
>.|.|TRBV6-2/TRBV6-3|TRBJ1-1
CASKEGRDDTEAFF
TGTGCCAGCAAAGAGGGGAGGGATGACACTGAAGCTTTCTTT
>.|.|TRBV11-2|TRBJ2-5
CASSLVPTGHQETQYF
TGTGCCAGCAGCTTAGTCCCCACAGGTCACCAAGAGACCCAGTACTTC
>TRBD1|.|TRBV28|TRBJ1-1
CASSPRGFMNTEAFF
TGTGCCAGCAGTCCCAGGGGGTTCATGAACACTGAAGCTTTCTTT
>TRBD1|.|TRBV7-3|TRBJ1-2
CASSPGTGLFF
TGTGCCAGCAGCCCGGGGACAGGGTTGTTCTTC
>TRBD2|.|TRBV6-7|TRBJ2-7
CASSYFSSGRTHYSYEQYF
TGTGCCAGCAGTTACTTTTCTAGCGGGAGGACCCACTACTCCTACGAGCAGTACTTC
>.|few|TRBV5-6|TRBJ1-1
CASSGQGYRSTEAFF
TGTGCCAGCAGCGGGCAGGGATACCGAAGCACTGAAGCTTTCTTT
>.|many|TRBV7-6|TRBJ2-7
CASSGRGQSYEQYF
TGTGCCAGCAGCGGAAGAGGGCAGAGCTACGAGCAGTACTTC
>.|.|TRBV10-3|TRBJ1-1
CAISESQQGKNTEAFF
TGTGCCATCAGTGAGTCTCAACAGGGCAAGAACACTGAAGCTTTCTTT
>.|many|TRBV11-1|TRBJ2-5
CASSSRTAQETQYF
TGTGCCAGCAGCAGCCGGACAGCCCAAGAGACCCAGTACTTC
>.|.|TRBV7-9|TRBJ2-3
CASSTGLYGQYF
TGTGCCAGCAGCACCGGTCTCTATGGGCAGTATTTT
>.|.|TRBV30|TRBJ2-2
CAWRNRGWAGELFF
TGTGCCTGGAGGAATAGGGGATGGGCCGGGGAGCTGTTTTTT
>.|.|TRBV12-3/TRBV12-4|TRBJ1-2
CASSLVLGNGYTF
TGTGCCAGCAGTTTAGTTTTAGGGAATGGCTACACCTTC
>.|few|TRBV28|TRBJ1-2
CASSRYGYTF
TGTGCCAGCAGTAGGTATGGCTACACCTTC
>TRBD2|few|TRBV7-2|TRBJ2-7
CASSLGTSGWAYEQYF
TGTGCCAGCAGCTTAGGGACTAGCGGGTGGGCCTACGAGCAGTACTTC
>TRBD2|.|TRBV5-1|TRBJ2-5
CASSYGRAEETQYF
TGCGCCAGCAGCTACGGGAGGGCCGAGGAGACCCAGTACTTC
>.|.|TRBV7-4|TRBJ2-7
CASSPPTDGLPYF
TGTGCCAGCAGCCCCCCTACGGACGGTCTTCCGTACTTC
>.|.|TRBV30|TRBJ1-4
CAWGPGTLRPKLFF
TGTGCCTGGGGCCCCGGGACACTTCGACCCAAACTGTTTTTT
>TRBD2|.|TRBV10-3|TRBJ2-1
CAISGEGLAGQYNEQFF
TGTGCCATCAGTGGTGAAGGTCTAGCGGGACAGTACAATGAGCAGTTCTTC